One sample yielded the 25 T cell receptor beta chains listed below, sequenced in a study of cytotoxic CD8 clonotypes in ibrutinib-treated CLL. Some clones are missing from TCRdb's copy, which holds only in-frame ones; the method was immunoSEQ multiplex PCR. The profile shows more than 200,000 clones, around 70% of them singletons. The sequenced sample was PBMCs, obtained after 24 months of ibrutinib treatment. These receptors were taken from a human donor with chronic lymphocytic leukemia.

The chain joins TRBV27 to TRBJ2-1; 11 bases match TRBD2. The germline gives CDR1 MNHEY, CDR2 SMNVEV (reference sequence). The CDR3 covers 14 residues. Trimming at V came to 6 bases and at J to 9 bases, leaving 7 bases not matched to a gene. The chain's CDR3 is CASRSLAGEAEQFF. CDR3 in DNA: TGTGCCAGCAGGTCACTAGCGGGAGAGGCTGAGCAGTTCTTC.

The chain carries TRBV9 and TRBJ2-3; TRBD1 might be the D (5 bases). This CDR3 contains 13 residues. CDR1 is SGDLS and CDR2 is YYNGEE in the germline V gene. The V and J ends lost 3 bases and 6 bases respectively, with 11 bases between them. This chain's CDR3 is CASSDDSPDTQYF. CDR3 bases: TGTGCCAGCAGCGACGACAGTCCGGATACGCAGTATTTT.

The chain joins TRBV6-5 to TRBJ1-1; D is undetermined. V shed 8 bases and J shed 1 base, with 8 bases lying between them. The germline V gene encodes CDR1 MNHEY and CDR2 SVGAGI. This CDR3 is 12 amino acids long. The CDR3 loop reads CASQEQNTEAFF. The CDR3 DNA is TGTGCCAGCCAGGAGCAGAACACTGAAGCTTTCTTT.

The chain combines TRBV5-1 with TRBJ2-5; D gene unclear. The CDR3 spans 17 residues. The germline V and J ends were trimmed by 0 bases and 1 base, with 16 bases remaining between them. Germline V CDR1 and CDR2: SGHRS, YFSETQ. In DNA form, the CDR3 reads TGCGCCAGCAGCTTGGAGGCTCGAGATAAACTCCAAGAGACCCAGTACTTC. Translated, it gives CASSLEARDKLQETQYF. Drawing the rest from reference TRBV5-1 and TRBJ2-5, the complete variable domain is KAGVTQTPRYLIKTRGQQVTLSCSPISGHRSVSWYQQTPGQGLQFLFEYFSETQRNKGNFPGRFSGRQFSNSRSEMNVSTLELGDSALYLCASSLEARDKLQETQYFGPGTRLLVL.

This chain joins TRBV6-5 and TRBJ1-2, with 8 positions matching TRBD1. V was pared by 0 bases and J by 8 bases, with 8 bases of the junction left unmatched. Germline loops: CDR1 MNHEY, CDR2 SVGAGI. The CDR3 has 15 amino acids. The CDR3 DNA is TGTGCCAGCAGTTACTCTTTGGACAGGGTGGAAGGCTACACCTTC. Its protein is CASSYSLDRVEGYTF.

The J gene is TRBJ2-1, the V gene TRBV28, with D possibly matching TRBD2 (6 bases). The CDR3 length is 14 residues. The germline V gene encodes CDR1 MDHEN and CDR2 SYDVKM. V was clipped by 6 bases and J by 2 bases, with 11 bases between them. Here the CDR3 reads CASRERVPYNEQFF. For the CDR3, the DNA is TGTGCCAGCAGGGAGCGGGTTCCCTACAATGAGCAGTTCTTC. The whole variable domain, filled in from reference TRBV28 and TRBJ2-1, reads DVKVTQSSRYLVKRTGEKVFLECVQDMDHENMFWYRQDPGLGLRLIYFSYDVKMKEKGDIPEGYSVSREKKERFSLILESASTNQTSMYLCASRERVPYNEQFFGPGTRLTVL.

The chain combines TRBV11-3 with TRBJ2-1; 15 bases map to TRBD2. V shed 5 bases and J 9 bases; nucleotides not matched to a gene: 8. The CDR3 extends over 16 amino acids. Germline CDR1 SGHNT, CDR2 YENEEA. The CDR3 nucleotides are TGTGCCAGCAGCGTGATGGGACTAGCGGGAGGAGGTGAGCAGTTCTTC. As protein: CASSVMGLAGGGEQFF. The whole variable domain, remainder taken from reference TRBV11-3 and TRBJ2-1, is EAGVVQSPRYKIIEKKQPVAFWCNPISGHNTLYWYLQNLGQGPELLIRYENEEAVDDSQLPKDRFSAERLKGVDSTLKIQPAELGDSAVYLCASSVMGLAGGGEQFFGPGTRLTVL.

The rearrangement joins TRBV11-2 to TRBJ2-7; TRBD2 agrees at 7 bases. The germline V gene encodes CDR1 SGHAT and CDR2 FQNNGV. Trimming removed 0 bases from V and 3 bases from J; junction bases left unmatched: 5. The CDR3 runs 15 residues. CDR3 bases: TGTGCCAGCAGCTTAGAAAGCGGGACTTTCTACGAGCAGTACTTC. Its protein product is CASSLESGTFYEQYF. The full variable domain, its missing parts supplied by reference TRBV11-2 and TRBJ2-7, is EAGVAQSPRYKIIEKRQSVAFWCNPISGHATLYWYQQILGQGPKLLIQFQNNGVVDDSQLPKDRFSAERLKGVDSTLKIQPAKLEDSAVYLCASSLESGTFYEQYFGPGTRLTVT.

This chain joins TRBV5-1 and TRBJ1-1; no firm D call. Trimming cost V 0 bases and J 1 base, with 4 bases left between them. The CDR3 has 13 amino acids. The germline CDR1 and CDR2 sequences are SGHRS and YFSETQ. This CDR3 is CASSLEANTEAFF. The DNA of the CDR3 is TGCGCCAGCAGCTTGGAAGCGAACACTGAAGCTTTCTTT.

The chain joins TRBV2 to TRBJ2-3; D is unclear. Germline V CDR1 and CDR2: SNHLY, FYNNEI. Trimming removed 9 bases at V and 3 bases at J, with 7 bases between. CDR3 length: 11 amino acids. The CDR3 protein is CARGATDTQYF. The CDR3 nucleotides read TGTGCCAGAGGAGCAACAGATACGCAGTATTTT.

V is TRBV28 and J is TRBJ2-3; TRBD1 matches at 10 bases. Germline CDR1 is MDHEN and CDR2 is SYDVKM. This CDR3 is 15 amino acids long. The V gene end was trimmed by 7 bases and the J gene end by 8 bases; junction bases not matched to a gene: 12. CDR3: CASTATTGGEGTQYF. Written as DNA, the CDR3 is TGTGCCAGCACTGCTACGACAGGGGGCGAGGGTACGCAGTATTTT.

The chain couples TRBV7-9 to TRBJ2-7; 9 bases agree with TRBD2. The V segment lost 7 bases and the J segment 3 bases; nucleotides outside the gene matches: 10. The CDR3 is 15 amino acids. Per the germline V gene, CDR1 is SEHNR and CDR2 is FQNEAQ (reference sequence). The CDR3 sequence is CASTPWGGRVYEQYF. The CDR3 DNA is TGTGCCAGCACCCCCTGGGGCGGGAGGGTCTACGAGCAGTACTTC.

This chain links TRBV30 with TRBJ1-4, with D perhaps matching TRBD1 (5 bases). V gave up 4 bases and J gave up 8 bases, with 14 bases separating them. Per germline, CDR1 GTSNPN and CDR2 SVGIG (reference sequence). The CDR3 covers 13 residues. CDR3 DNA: TGTGCCTGGACCGGGGCAGTCTCCGAAAAACTGTTTTTT. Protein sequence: CAWTGAVSEKLFF.

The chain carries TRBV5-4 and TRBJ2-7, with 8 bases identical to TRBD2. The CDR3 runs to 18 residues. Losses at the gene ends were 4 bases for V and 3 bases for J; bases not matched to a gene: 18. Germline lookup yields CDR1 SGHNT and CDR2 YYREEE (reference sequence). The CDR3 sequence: CASSHRYLAGYGHYEQYF. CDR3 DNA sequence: TGTGCCAGCAGCCACCGATATTTAGCGGGATACGGCCACTACGAGCAGTACTTC.

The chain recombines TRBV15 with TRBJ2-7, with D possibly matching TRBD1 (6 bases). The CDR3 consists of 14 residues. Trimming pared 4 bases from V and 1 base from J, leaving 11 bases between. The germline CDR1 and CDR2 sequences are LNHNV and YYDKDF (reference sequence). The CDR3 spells CATSTWTESYEQYF. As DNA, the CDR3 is TGTGCCACCAGCACCTGGACAGAGTCCTACGAGCAGTACTTC.

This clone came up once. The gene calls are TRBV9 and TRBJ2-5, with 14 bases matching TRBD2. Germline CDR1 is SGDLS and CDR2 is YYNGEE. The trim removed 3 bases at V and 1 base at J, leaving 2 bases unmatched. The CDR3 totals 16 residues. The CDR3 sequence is CASSAGLAGVQETQYF. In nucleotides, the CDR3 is TGTGCCAGCAGCGCGGGACTAGCGGGAGTCCAAGAGACCCAGTACTTC.

CDR3 DNA sequence: TGTGCCAGCAGCGATCTAGGGACAGGGGGAAATGAAAAACTGTTTTTT. Protein product: CASSDLGTGGNEKLFF. The gene calls are TRBV7-9 and TRBJ1-4; TRBD1 aligns across 11 bases. This CDR3 has 16 amino acids. The V gene end was trimmed by 5 bases and the J gene end by 5 bases; junction bases not matched to a gene: 7. The V gene's germline CDR1 is SEHNR and CDR2 FQNEAQ (reference sequence).

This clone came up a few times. This CDR3 reads CASSRSWGYEQYF. The CDR3 bases are TGTGCCAGCAGCCGATCCTGGGGCTACGAGCAGTACTTC. J is TRBJ2-7 and V is TRBV5-5; no reliable D call. Germline V gene data show CDR1 as SGHKS and CDR2 as YYEKEE (reference sequence). V lost 4 bases to trimming and J lost 3 bases, with 11 bases between them. This CDR3 has 13 amino acids.

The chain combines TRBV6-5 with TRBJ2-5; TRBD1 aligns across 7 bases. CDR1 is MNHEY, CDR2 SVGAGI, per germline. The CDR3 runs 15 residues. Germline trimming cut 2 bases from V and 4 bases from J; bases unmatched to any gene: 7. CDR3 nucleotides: TGTGCCAGCAGTTACGTACAGGGGTTCGGAGAGACCCAGTACTTC. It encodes CASSYVQGFGETQYF.

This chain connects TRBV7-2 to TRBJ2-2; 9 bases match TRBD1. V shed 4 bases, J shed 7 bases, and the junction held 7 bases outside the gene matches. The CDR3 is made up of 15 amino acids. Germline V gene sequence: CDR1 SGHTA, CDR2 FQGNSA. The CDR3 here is CASSYRDRVGGELFF. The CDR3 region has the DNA TGTGCCAGCAGCTATCGGGACAGGGTCGGCGGGGAGCTGTTTTTT.

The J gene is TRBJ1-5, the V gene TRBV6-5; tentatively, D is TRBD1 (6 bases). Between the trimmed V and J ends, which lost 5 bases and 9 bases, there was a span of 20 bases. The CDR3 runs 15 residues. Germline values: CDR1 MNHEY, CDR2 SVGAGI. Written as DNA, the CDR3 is TGTGCCAGCAGTGTGGACAGTGCTCCCTTCAGGCCCCAGCATTTT. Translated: CASSVDSAPFRPQHF.

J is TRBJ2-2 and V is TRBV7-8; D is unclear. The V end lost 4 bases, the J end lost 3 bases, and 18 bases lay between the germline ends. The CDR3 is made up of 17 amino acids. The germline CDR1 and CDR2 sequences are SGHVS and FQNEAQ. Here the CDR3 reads CASSYLPGGWDTGELFF. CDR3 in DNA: TGTGCCAGCAGCTATCTCCCGGGCGGCTGGGACACCGGGGAGCTGTTTTTT.

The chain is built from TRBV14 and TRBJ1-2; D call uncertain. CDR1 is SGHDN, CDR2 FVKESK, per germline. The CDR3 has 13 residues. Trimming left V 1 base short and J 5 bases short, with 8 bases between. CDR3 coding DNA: TGTGCCAGCAGCCAAGCACCCGAGTATGGCTACACCTTC. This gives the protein CASSQAPEYGYTF.

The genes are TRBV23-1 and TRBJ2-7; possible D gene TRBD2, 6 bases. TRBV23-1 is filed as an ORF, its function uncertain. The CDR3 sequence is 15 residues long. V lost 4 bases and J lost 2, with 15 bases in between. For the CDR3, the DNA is TGCGCCAGCAGTCCTCGGGGACCGGGGGCCTACGAGCAGTACTTC. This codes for CASSPRGPGAYEQYF.

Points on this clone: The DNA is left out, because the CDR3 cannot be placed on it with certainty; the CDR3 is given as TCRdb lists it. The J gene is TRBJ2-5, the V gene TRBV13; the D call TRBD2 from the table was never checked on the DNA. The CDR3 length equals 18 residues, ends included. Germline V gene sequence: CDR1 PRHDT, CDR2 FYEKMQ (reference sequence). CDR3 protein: CASSSTLGGYGIQETQYF.